These T cell receptor beta chains were read from a single sample in a study of blood T cells in healthy people across ages. From the 5' RACE reads, TCRdb called clonotypes with MiXCR, one entry per CDR3 protein. Of hundreds of thousands of distinct CDR3 sequences listed, approximately 30% are singletons. The sequencing sample was made of blood. The receptors were sampled from a woman over 75 in good health. CDR3s include the opening cysteine and the closing phenylalanine or tryptophan. The order of the fields is J gene, CDR3 length, clone size, D gene, V gene, CDR3 protein, CDR3 DNA. The D gene is left open where the match is weak. Rows may omit the clone size; those that give it use once, few, many or a size class.

J gene: TRBJ2-1; CDR3 length: 15; clone size: many; D gene: TRBD2; V gene: TRBV6-5; CDR3 protein: CASSPQSGAYNEQFF; CDR3 DNA: TGTGCCAGCAGTCCACAGAGCGGGGCCTACAATGAGCAGTTCTTC
J gene: TRBJ2-1; CDR3 length: 15; clone size: NA; D gene: TRBD1; V gene: TRBV20-1; CDR3 protein: CSACPWDRTRREQFF; CDR3 DNA: TGCAGTGCTTGCCCGTGGGACAGAACCCGACGTGAGCAGTTCTTC
J gene: TRBJ2-1; CDR3 length: 15; clone size: few; D gene: TRBD2; V gene: TRBV4-2; CDR3 protein: CASSLTSGNYNERFF; CDR3 DNA: TGTGCCAGCAGCCTCACTAGCGGGAACTACAATGAGCGGTTCTTC
J gene: TRBJ2-3; CDR3 length: 19; clone size: NA; D gene: TRBD2; V gene: TRBV9; CDR3 protein: CASSAWGSGGQISTDTQYF; CDR3 DNA: TGTGCCAGCAGCGCTTGGGGTAGCGGGGGACAGATTAGCACAGATACGCAGTATTTT
J gene: TRBJ1-6; CDR3 length: 16; clone size: NA; D gene: NA; V gene: TRBV5-1; CDR3 protein: CASSLVGGAYNSPLHF; CDR3 DNA: TGCGCCAGCAGCTTGGTGGGGGGGGCTTATAATTCACCCCTCCACTTT
J gene: TRBJ1-5; CDR3 length: 15; clone size: NA; D gene: NA; V gene: TRBV20-1; CDR3 protein: CSARDGASYSMPQHF; CDR3 DNA: TGCAGTGCTAGAGATGGAGCGAGTTATAGTATGCCCCAGCATTTT
J gene: TRBJ2-5; CDR3 length: 12; clone size: medium-sized; D gene: NA; V gene: TRBV20-1; CDR3 protein: CSARGGRETQYF; CDR3 DNA: TGCAGTGCTAGGGGGGGAAGGGAGACCCAGTACTTC
J gene: TRBJ2-7; CDR3 length: 15; clone size: many; D gene: NA; V gene: TRBV6-5; CDR3 protein: CASSYSRDNSYEQYF; CDR3 DNA: TGTGCCAGCAGTTACTCACGGGACAACTCCTACGAGCAGTACTTC
J gene: TRBJ2-5; CDR3 length: 14; clone size: NA; D gene: TRBD2; V gene: TRBV20-1; CDR3 protein: CSARDWGGQETQYF; CDR3 DNA: TGCAGTGCTAGAGATTGGGGGGGGCAAGAGACCCAGTACTTC
J gene: TRBJ1-6; CDR3 length: 14; clone size: many; D gene: NA; V gene: TRBV20-1; CDR3 protein: CSAPGPGDNSPLHF; CDR3 DNA: TGCAGTGCTCCTGGACCGGGGGACAATTCACCCCTCCACTTT
J gene: TRBJ2-7; CDR3 length: 16; clone size: few; D gene: TRBD1; V gene: TRBV5-1; CDR3 protein: CASSPRPRDSSYEQYF; CDR3 DNA: TGCGCCAGCAGCCCACGGCCTCGGGACAGCTCCTACGAGCAGTACTTC
J gene: TRBJ2-3; CDR3 length: 17; clone size: many; D gene: NA; V gene: TRBV3-1; CDR3 protein: CASSQYYGDTSTDTQYF; CDR3 DNA: TGTGCCAGCAGCCAATATTACGGGGACACCTCCACAGATACGCAGTATTTT
J gene: TRBJ2-5; CDR3 length: 14; clone size: NA; D gene: TRBD2; V gene: TRBV4-1; CDR3 protein: CASSPASGGETQYF; CDR3 DNA: TGCGCCAGCAGCCCGGCTAGCGGGGGGGAGACCCAGTACTTC
J gene: TRBJ2-1; CDR3 length: 14; clone size: few; D gene: TRBD2; V gene: TRBV6-2/TRBV6-3; CDR3 protein: CASSYYVGGNEQFF; CDR3 DNA: TGTGCCAGCAGTTACTATGTCGGGGGGAATGAGCAGTTCTTC
J gene: TRBJ2-7; CDR3 length: 16; clone size: NA; D gene: TRBD1; V gene: TRBV7-2; CDR3 protein: CASSRGTESKWYEQYF; CDR3 DNA: TGTGCCAGCAGCAGGGGGACAGAGAGTAAATGGTACGAGCAGTACTTC
J gene: TRBJ1-5; CDR3 length: 15; clone size: NA; D gene: TRBD1; V gene: TRBV20-1; CDR3 protein: CSAHKATGDNQPQHF; CDR3 DNA: TGCAGTGCCCATAAGGCGACAGGGGACAATCAGCCCCAGCATTTT
J gene: TRBJ2-7; CDR3 length: 14; clone size: many; D gene: TRBD2; V gene: TRBV20-1; CDR3 protein: CSASAPSGSYEQYF; CDR3 DNA: TGCAGTGCTTCTGCCCCTAGCGGTTCCTACGAGCAGTACTTC
J gene: TRBJ1-1; CDR3 length: 13; clone size: many; D gene: NA; V gene: TRBV10-3; CDR3 protein: CAIRDEGDTEAFF; CDR3 DNA: TGTGCCATCCGGGACGAAGGGGACACTGAAGCTTTCTTT
J gene: TRBJ1-1; CDR3 length: 14; clone size: NA; D gene: NA; V gene: TRBV7-9; CDR3 protein: CASSPEGRYTEAFF; CDR3 DNA: TGTGCCAGCAGCCCGGAGGGGCGGTACACTGAAGCTTTCTTT
J gene: TRBJ2-7; CDR3 length: 13; clone size: NA; D gene: NA; V gene: TRBV27; CDR3 protein: CASSLRGSDEQYF; CDR3 DNA: TGTGCCAGCAGTTTACGCGGCAGCGACGAGCAGTACTTC
J gene: TRBJ2-1; CDR3 length: 13; clone size: NA; D gene: NA; V gene: TRBV6-5; CDR3 protein: CASTTSETSGQFF; CDR3 DNA: TGTGCCAGCACCACCTCAGAGACAAGTGGGCAGTTCTTC
J gene: TRBJ2-1; CDR3 length: 14; clone size: many; D gene: NA; V gene: TRBV6-1; CDR3 protein: CASSELSSYNEQFF; CDR3 DNA: TGTGCCAGCAGTGAACTAAGCTCCTACAATGAGCAGTTCTTC
J gene: TRBJ2-7; CDR3 length: 15; clone size: NA; D gene: NA; V gene: TRBV7-6; CDR3 protein: CASSLGQGITYEQYF; CDR3 DNA: TGTGCCAGCAGCTTAGGGCAGGGAATAACCTACGAGCAGTACTTC
J gene: TRBJ2-5; CDR3 length: 18; clone size: many; D gene: TRBD2; V gene: TRBV12-3/TRBV12-4; CDR3 protein: CASSLAGLAGGLQETQYF; CDR3 DNA: TGTGCCAGCAGTTTAGCGGGACTAGCGGGGGGGCTCCAAGAGACCCAGTACTTC
J gene: TRBJ2-2; CDR3 length: 13; clone size: NA; D gene: NA; V gene: TRBV11-1; CDR3 protein: CASSFRAAGELFF; CDR3 DNA: TGTGCCAGCAGCTTCAGGGCCGCCGGGGAGCTGTTTTTT
J gene: TRBJ1-4; CDR3 length: 16; clone size: many; D gene: NA; V gene: TRBV15; CDR3 protein: CATSRDATATNEKLFF; CDR3 DNA: TGTGCCACCAGCAGAGATGCCACAGCAACTAATGAAAAACTGTTTTTT
J gene: TRBJ2-5; CDR3 length: 18; clone size: many; D gene: TRBD2; V gene: TRBV6-1; CDR3 protein: CASSHRRGLAGGRATQYF; CDR3 DNA: TGTGCCAGCAGTCATAGGAGAGGACTAGCGGGGGGGCGGGCGACCCAGTACTTC
J gene: TRBJ2-1; CDR3 length: 14; clone size: many; D gene: TRBD2; V gene: TRBV20-1; CDR3 protein: CSAEMRGRVNEQFF; CDR3 DNA: TGCAGTGCTGAGATGCGGGGGAGGGTTAATGAGCAGTTCTTC
J gene: TRBJ2-5; CDR3 length: 14; clone size: NA; D gene: NA; V gene: TRBV7-2; CDR3 protein: CASSSSTAPETQYF; CDR3 DNA: TGTGCCAGCAGTTCATCGACGGCCCCGGAGACCCAGTACTTC
J gene: TRBJ2-7; CDR3 length: 15; clone size: many; D gene: TRBD2; V gene: TRBV11-2; CDR3 protein: CASSLDVSGGGEQYF; CDR3 DNA: TGTGCCAGCAGCTTAGATGTCAGCGGGGGAGGCGAGCAGTACTTC
J gene: TRBJ2-1; CDR3 length: 12; clone size: many; D gene: TRBD2; V gene: TRBV6-1; CDR3 protein: CASSEDRTSPFF; CDR3 DNA: TGTGCCAGCAGTGAAGACCGGACTAGCCCGTTCTTC